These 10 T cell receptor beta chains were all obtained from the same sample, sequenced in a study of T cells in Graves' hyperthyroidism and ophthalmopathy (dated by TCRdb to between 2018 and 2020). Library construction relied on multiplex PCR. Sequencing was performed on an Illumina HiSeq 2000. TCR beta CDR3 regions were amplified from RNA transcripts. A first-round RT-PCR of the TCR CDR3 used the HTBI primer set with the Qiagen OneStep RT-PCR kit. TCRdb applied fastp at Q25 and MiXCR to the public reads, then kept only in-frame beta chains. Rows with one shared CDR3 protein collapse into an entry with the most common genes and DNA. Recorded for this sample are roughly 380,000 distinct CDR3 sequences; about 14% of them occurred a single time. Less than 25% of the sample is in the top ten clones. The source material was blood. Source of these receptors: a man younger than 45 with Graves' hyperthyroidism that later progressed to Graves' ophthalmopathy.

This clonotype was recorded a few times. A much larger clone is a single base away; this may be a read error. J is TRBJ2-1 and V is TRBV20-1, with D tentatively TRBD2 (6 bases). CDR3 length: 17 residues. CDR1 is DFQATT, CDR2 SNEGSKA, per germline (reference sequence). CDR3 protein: CGARDLRAGLSYNEQFF. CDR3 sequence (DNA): TGCGGTGCTAGAGATCTACGGGCGGGGCTCTCCTACAATGAGCAGTTCTTC.

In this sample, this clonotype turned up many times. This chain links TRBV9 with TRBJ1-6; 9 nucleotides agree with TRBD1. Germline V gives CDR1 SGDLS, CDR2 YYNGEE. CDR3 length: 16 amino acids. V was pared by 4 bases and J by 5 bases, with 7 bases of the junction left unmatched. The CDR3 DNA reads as TGTGCCAGCAGCCCTCCGGGACAGGGTAATAATTCACCCCTCCACTTT. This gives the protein CASSPPGQGNNSPLHF.

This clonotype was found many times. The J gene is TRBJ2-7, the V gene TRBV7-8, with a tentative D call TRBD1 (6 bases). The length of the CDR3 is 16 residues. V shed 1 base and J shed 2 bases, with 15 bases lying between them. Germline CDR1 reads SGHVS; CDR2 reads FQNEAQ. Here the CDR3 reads CASSLVSGEYTYEQYF. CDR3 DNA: TGTGCCAGCAGCTTAGTTTCAGGGGAATACACCTACGAGCAGTACTTC.

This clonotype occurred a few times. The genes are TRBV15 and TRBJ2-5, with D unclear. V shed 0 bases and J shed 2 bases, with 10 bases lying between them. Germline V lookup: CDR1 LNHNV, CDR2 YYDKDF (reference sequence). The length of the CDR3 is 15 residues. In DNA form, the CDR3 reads TGTGCCACCAGCAGAGATATAGTCCAACAAGAGACCCAGTACTTC. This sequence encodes CATSRDIVQQETQYF.

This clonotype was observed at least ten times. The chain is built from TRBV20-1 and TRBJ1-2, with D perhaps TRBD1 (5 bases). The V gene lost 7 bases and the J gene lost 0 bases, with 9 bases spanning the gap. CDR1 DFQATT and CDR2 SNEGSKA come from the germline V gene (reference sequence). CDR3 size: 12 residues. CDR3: CSVRTTNYGYTF. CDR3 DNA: TGCAGTGTACGGACAACTAACTATGGCTACACCTTC.

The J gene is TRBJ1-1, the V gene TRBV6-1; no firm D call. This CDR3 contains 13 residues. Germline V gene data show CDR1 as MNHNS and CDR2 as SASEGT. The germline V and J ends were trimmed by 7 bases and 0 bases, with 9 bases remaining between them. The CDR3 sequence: CASIYIMNTEAFF. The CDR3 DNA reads TGTGCCAGCATCTATATAATGAACACTGAAGCTTTCTTT.

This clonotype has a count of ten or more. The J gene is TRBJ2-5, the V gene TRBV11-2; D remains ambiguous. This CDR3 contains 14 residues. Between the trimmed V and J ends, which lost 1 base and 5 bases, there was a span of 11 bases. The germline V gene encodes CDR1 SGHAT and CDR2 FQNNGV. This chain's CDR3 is CASSLAAPGETQYF. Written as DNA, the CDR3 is TGTGCCAGCAGCTTAGCAGCGCCCGGGGAGACCCAGTACTTC.

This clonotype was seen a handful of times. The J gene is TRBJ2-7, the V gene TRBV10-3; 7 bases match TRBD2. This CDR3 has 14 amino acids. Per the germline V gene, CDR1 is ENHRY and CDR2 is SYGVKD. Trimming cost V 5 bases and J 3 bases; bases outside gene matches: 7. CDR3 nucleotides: TGTGCCATCAGTAGCGGGGACGTGGGCTACGAGCAGTACTTC. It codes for CAISSGDVGYEQYF.

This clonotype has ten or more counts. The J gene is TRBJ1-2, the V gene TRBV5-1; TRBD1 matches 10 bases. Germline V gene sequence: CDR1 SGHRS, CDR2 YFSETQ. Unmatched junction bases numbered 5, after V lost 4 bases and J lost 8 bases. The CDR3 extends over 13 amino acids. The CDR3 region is CASSAGQGLGYTF. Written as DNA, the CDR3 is TGCGCCAGCAGCGCGGGACAGGGGCTCGGCTACACCTTC.

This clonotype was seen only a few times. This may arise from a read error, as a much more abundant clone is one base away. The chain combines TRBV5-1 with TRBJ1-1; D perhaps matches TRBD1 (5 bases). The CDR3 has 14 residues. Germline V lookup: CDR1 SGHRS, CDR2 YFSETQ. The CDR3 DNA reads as TGCGCCAGCAGCAAGGGACTCCCGAACACTGCAGCTTTCTTT. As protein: CASSKGLPNTAAFF.